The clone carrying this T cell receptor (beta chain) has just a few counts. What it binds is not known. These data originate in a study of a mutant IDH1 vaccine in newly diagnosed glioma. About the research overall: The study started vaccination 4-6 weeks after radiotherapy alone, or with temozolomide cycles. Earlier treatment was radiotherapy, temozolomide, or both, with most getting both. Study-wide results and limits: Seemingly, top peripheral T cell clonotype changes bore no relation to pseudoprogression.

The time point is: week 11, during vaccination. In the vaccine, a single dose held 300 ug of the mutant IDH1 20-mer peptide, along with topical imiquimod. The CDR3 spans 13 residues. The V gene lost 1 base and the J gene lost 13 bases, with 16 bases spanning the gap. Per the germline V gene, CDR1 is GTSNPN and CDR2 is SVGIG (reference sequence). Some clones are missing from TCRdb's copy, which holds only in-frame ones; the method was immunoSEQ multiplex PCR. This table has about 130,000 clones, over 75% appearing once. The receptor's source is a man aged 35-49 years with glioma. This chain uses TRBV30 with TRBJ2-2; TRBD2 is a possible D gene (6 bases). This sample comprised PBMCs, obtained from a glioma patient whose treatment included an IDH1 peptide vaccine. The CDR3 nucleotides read TGTGCCTGGAGTGAACTAGCCCCGAACGGGCTGTTTTTT. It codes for CAWSELAPNGLFF.